These T cell receptor beta chains were read from a single sample in a study of blood T cell repertoires in COVID-19. Sequencing was performed with immunoSEQ multiplex PCR; in TCRdb, only in-frame clones are kept and a portion is missing. There are under 300,000 clones in the sample; around 90% occur only once, and approximately 0.85% lies in the top ten. Sequencing was carried out using peripheral blood. The source of these receptors is a middle-aged woman who had recovered from COVID-19. Both conserved end residues are part of each CDR3. Fields, in order: J gene, D gene, clone size, V gene, CDR3 DNA, CDR3 protein. A D gene is named only where the DNA matches it firmly. Where a row states a size, it is once, few, many or the class of an expanded clone; other rows omit it.

TRBJ2-7 NA NA TRBV3-1/TRBV3-2 TGTGCCAGCAGCCCAGGACTCCGCGAGCAGTACTTC CASSPGLREQYF
TRBJ2-7 NA NA TRBV10-3 TGTGCCACCCGAGGGCGCTACGAGCAGTACTTC CATRGRYEQYF
TRBJ1-1 TRBD1 NA TRBV20-1 TGCAGTGCTATGTGGCGACAGGGAGTTTTCTTT CSAMWRQGVFF
TRBJ2-5 NA NA TRBV29-1 TGCAGCGTTAGAACGGGGCAAGAGACCCAGTACTTC CSVRTGQETQYF
TRBJ2-7 TRBD1 NA TRBV28 TGTGCCAGCAGAACGGGACAGGGGGACCACGAGCAGTACTTC CASRTGQGDHEQYF
TRBJ2-7 TRBD2 NA TRBV9 TGTGCCAGCAGCGGCGAGGGGGGACTAGCGGGGTACGAGCAGTACTTC CASSGEGGLAGYEQYF
TRBJ2-1 NA NA TRBV5-1 TGCGCCAGCAGCTTGGAGGTAGCGGCCTACAACGAGCAGTTCTTC CASSLEVAAYNEQFF
TRBJ2-7 TRBD1 NA TRBV3-1/TRBV3-2 TGTGCCAGCAGCTACAGGGGCAGGGGGCCTGGCGAGCAGTACTTC CASSYRGRGPGEQYF
TRBJ2-3 TRBD1 NA TRBV18 TGTGCCAGCTCACCACCCACAGGGGCCCCGACGCAGTATTTT CASSPPTGAPTQYF
TRBJ2-7 TRBD2 NA TRBV6-5 TGTGCCAGCAGCCGTACTAGCGGTAACTCCTACGAGCAGTACTTC CASSRTSGNSYEQYF
TRBJ2-5 TRBD2 once TRBV19 TGTGCCAGTAGCTGGGGGACGTTAGCGGGAAAGGAGACCCAGTACTTC CASSWGTLAGKETQYF
TRBJ2-7 NA NA TRBV4-1 TGCGCCAGCAGCCAAGTATCAGGATCGGAGCAGTACTTC CASSQVSGSEQYF
TRBJ2-4 NA NA TRBV7-9 TGTGCCAGCAGCCGGAGGGGTGGGCTAGCCAAAAACATTCAGTACTTC CASSRRGGLAKNIQYF
TRBJ2-1 NA NA TRBV10-3 TGTGCCATCAGTGACTACTATGAGCAGTTCTTC CAISDYYEQFF
TRBJ2-3 TRBD1 NA TRBV9 TGTGCCAGCAGCATTCGCGACAGGGGGTCTGGAGATACGCAGTATTTT CASSIRDRGSGDTQYF
TRBJ1-6 TRBD1 NA TRBV6-5 TGTGCCAGCAGTTGGGACAGTGATAATTCACCCCTCCACTTT CASSWDSDNSPLHF
TRBJ2-5 TRBD2 NA TRBV18 TGTGCCAGCTCACCAGTGGGGGGGGTTCCGCTTGAGACCCAGTACTTC CASSPVGGVPLETQYF
TRBJ2-7 NA NA TRBV2 TGTGCCAGCGCGGCTAGCGAGCGATACGAGCAGTACTTC CASAASERYEQYF
TRBJ2-2 TRBD2 once TRBV5-1 TGCGCCAGCAGCTTGGGGCTAGCGGGAGGCCGGAACACCGGGGAGCTGTTTTTT CASSLGLAGGRNTGELFF
TRBJ2-3 TRBD1 NA TRBV9 TGTGCCAGCAGCGTTCTCGACGGGACAGGGAACACAGATACGCAGTATTTT CASSVLDGTGNTDTQYF
TRBJ1-2 NA NA TRBV5-5 TGTGCCAGCAGCTTGGTGGGGGAGGGCTATGGCTACACCTTC CASSLVGEGYGYTF
TRBJ2-1 TRBD2 NA TRBV5-4 TGTGCCAGCAGCCCCGTAGCGGGAGTGCGGGAGCAGTTCTTC CASSPVAGVREQFF
TRBJ2-2 TRBD2 NA TRBV7-9 TGTGCCAGCAGCTCCTCTTCGACTAGCCCAAACACCGGGGAGCTGTTTTTT CASSSSSTSPNTGELFF
TRBJ2-7 TRBD1 NA TRBV5-1 TGCGCCAGCAGCCCGGGGACAGGGGTATACGGCGAGCAGTACTTC CASSPGTGVYGEQYF
TRBJ2-2 NA NA TRBV18 TGTGCCAGCTCGCCGTTTCAGCGGGCGGGCACCGGGGAGCTGTTTTTT CASSPFQRAGTGELFF
TRBJ2-7 NA few TRBV10-3 TGTGCCATCAGTGACAAAACCGGCGGGGCCTACGAGCAGTACTTC CAISDKTGGAYEQYF
TRBJ2-7 TRBD2 NA TRBV9 TGTGCCAGCAGCGTAGGTTCCGGGCTAGCGGGTGGGTACGAGCAGTACTTC CASSVGSGLAGGYEQYF
TRBJ2-7 TRBD2 NA TRBV6-1 TGTGCCAGCAGTGAAGGACTAGCGGGAGTCCGTACACTCTACGAGCAGTACTTC CASSEGLAGVRTLYEQYF
TRBJ2-4 TRBD2 few TRBV5-1 TGCGCCAGCAGCTTGGCTGGACTAGCGGGAGGCAAAAACATTCAGTACTTC CASSLAGLAGGKNIQYF
TRBJ1-1 TRBD1 once TRBV28 TGTGCCAGCAGTTTTACAGGGGGCCTTCTGAACACTGAAGCTTTCTTT CASSFTGGLLNTEAFF
TRBJ2-2 TRBD1 few TRBV5-4 TGTGCCAGCTCCTACGGGACAGCGAACACCGGGGAGCTGTTTTTT CASSYGTANTGELFF
TRBJ1-2 NA NA TRBV6-5 TGTGCCAGCAGTTACTCCGCCAGGGCGAGTGGCTACACCTTC CASSYSARASGYTF
TRBJ1-2 NA NA TRBV2 TGTGCCAGCAGTACCAACGCAGGGAACTATGGCTACACCTTC CASSTNAGNYGYTF
TRBJ2-3 NA once TRBV9 TGTGCCAGCAGCCCGCAAGGGGGAGACCCGCCGGATACGCAGTATTTT CASSPQGGDPPDTQYF
TRBJ1-5 NA NA TRBV19 TGTGCCAGTAGTATTCTTCAGGGGAGCAATCAGCCCCAGCATTTT CASSILQGSNQPQHF
TRBJ1-3 NA NA TRBV5-4 TGTGCCAGCAGCTTGGGGAGTTTTGGAAACACCATATATTTT CASSLGSFGNTIYF
TRBJ1-2 TRBD1 NA TRBV3-1/TRBV3-2 TGTGCCAGCAGCCCCTCGGACAGGTGGGCGAGGGACTATGGCTACACCTTC CASSPSDRWARDYGYTF
TRBJ1-1 NA NA TRBV19 TGTGCCAGTATGGGCATCTCGTGGGACACTGAAGCTTTCTTT CASMGISWDTEAFF
TRBJ2-7 TRBD2 NA TRBV2 TGTGCCAGCAGTGGGCAGACTAGCGGGAGGAGCTCCTACGAGCAGTACTTC CASSGQTSGRSSYEQYF
TRBJ2-5 TRBD1 NA TRBV5-6 TGTGCCAGCAGCTTCCTCGGGACAGGGGGCAGGGAGACCCAGTACTTC CASSFLGTGGRETQYF
TRBJ2-7 TRBD2 NA TRBV2 TGTGCCAGCAGCGTACTGCCGGGACTAGGCCTAACCTACGAGCAGTACTTC CASSVLPGLGLTYEQYF
TRBJ1-1 NA NA TRBV30 TGTGCCTGGAGTGTACTTCCGGTGAACACTGAAGCTTTCTTT CAWSVLPVNTEAFF
TRBJ2-1 TRBD2 NA TRBV9 TGTGCCAGCAGCGGACTAGCGAATGAGCAGTTCTTC CASSGLANEQFF
TRBJ2-1 TRBD1 NA TRBV14 TGTGCCAGCAGCCCTTGGACAGGGGATGAGCAGTTCTTC CASSPWTGDEQFF
TRBJ2-2 TRBD2 NA TRBV7-2 TGTGCCAGCAGCTTACCGGGGGACTACGCGAACACCGGGGAGCTGTTTTTT CASSLPGDYANTGELFF
TRBJ1-1 NA NA TRBV27 TGTGCCAGCAACCCGCGGGGGGGAACTGAAGCTTTCTTT CASNPRGGTEAFF
TRBJ2-2 NA once TRBV24-1 TGTGCCACCAGTGATCGGGCAGGGACTGGCACCGGGGAGCTGTTTTTT CATSDRAGTGTGELFF
TRBJ2-7 TRBD1 NA TRBV29-1 TGCAGCGTTGTTCCAGCAGGGGGCAGCTCCTACGAGCAGTACTTC CSVVPAGGSSYEQYF
TRBJ2-3 TRBD1 few TRBV19 TGTGCCAGTAGTATGTCGGGGACAGGGGGCACAGATACGCAGTATTTT CASSMSGTGGTDTQYF
TRBJ2-7 TRBD2 NA TRBV18 TGTGCCAGCTCACCCACCGGGACTAGCGGGATCTCCTTTCGGGAGCAGTACTTC CASSPTGTSGISFREQYF